These T cell receptor beta chains were read from a single sample in a study of identical twins. TCRdb re-derived calls from the 5' RACE reads in MiXCR, one entry per CDR3 protein. This sample yields roughly 720,000 distinct CDR3 sequences, of which over 15% are seen a single time; around 13% belongs to the top ten. These records were also assigned to another study, of T cells expressing NK-cell markers.

Sequencing input: PBMCs. Every receptor here comes from a woman aged 18-29 years in good health. Each CDR3 is given with its conserved first and last residue. A D gene is named only where the DNA matches it firmly. Expanded clones get a size class; other rows say once, few or many, or leave the size out.

>TRBD1|TRBJ2-3|TRBV5-1|.
CASSSGQAMSADTQYF
TGCGCCAGCAGCTCCGGACAGGCAATGTCAGCGGATACGCAGTATTTT
>TRBD1|TRBJ2-3|TRBV24-1|few
CATMATGGTDTQYF
TGTGCCACCATGGCGACAGGGGGCACAGATACGCAGTATTTT
>.|TRBJ2-3|TRBV5-1|.
CASSLGGPDSSTDTQYF
TGCGCCAGCAGCTTGGGAGGACCGGACTCTAGCACAGATACGCAGTATTTT
>.|TRBJ2-1|TRBV5-4|.
CASSLAGLLMYNEQFF
TGTGCCAGCAGCTTGGCAGGACTATTAATGTACAATGAGCAGTTCTTC
>.|TRBJ1-1|TRBV5-1|few
CASSAGTYEAFF
TGCGCCAGCAGCGCCGGGACATATGAAGCTTTCTTT
>TRBD1|TRBJ2-1|TRBV10-3|few
CAISLSTQGASYNEQFF
TGTGCCATCTCCCTATCTACCCAGGGGGCCTCCTACAATGAGCAGTTCTTC
>.|TRBJ2-1|TRBV9|few
CASSVLPSSYNEQFF
TGTGCCAGCAGCGTTCTGCCTAGCTCCTACAATGAGCAGTTCTTC
>.|TRBJ1-1|TRBV19|.
CASSIPDARGEAFF
TGTGCCAGTAGTATCCCGGACGCTCGGGGTGAAGCTTTCTTT
>TRBD2|TRBJ2-7|TRBV25-1|.
CASSGGRLTLYEQYF
TGTGCCAGCAGCGGGGGGAGACTGACCCTTTACGAGCAGTACTTC
>.|TRBJ2-5|TRBV20-1|few
CSARSGRETQYF
TGCAGTGCTAGATCCGGGCGGGAGACCCAGTACTTC
>TRBD1|TRBJ2-7|TRBV29-1|.
CSVRGLSEQYF
TGCAGCGTGAGGGGGCTCAGCGAGCAGTACTTC
>.|TRBJ2-2|TRBV20-1|.
CSAPRQQHSNTGELFF
TGCAGTGCTCCACGACAGCAACACTCGAACACCGGGGAGCTGTTTTTT
>TRBD2|TRBJ2-5|TRBV7-9|.
CASSPLATREGQETQYF
TGTGCCAGCAGCCCCCTCGCAACGCGGGAGGGGCAAGAGACCCAGTACTTC
>TRBD1|TRBJ2-7|TRBV11-2|.
CASSFGQGYDEQYF
TGTGCCAGCAGCTTTGGACAGGGGTACGACGAGCAGTACTTC
>.|TRBJ1-2|TRBV10-3|.
CAISELGNYGYTF
TGTGCCATCAGTGAGCTCGGAAACTATGGCTACACCTTC
>.|TRBJ2-1|TRBV6-2/TRBV6-3|few
CASRQRGNEQFF
TGTGCCAGCAGACAGAGAGGGAATGAGCAGTTCTTC
>.|TRBJ2-7|TRBV27|.
CASSYRALSYEQYF
TGTGCCAGCAGTTACCGGGCCCTCTCCTACGAGCAGTACTTC
>.|TRBJ1-1|TRBV12-3/TRBV12-4|many
CASSLIPGEPEAFF
TGTGCCAGCAGTTTAATTCCGGGGGAACCTGAAGCTTTCTTT
>.|TRBJ2-7|TRBV4-3|.
CASSQGTNNYEQYF
TGCGCCAGCAGCCAAGGAACAAACAACTACGAGCAGTACTTC
>.|TRBJ2-6|TRBV5-6|few
CASIQIMRATGANVLTF
TGTGCCAGCATCCAAATAATGAGGGCGACTGGGGCCAACGTCCTGACTTTC
>.|TRBJ1-1|TRBV5-6|.
CASSLVGGMGNTEAFF
TGTGCCAGCAGCTTGGTGGGAGGGATGGGGAACACTGAAGCTTTCTTT
>.|TRBJ2-3|TRBV20-1|many
CSANPPTTDTQYF
TGCAGTGCTAATCCCCCGACCACAGATACGCAGTATTTT
>TRBD2|TRBJ2-3|TRBV12-3/TRBV12-4|.
CASSLLLAGPTDTQYF
TGTGCCAGCAGTTTATTACTAGCGGGGCCAACAGATACGCAGTATTTT
>.|TRBJ1-2|TRBV6-2/TRBV6-3|few
CATQPGSYGYTF
TGTGCTACTCAGCCAGGGAGCTATGGCTACACCTTC
>.|TRBJ2-3|TRBV4-2|.
CASSQPTGTDTQYF
TGTGCCAGCAGCCAACCGACCGGCACAGATACGCAGTATTTT
>.|TRBJ2-3|TRBV29-1|few
CSVEDRESTDTQYF
TGCAGCGTTGAGGATCGGGAGAGCACAGATACGCAGTATTTT
>TRBD1|TRBJ1-6|TRBV3-1|few
CASSQDSDRDSPLHF
TGTGCCAGCAGCCAAGATTCGGACAGGGACTCACCCCTCCACTTT
>.|TRBJ2-7|TRBV6-5|few
CASSYLGGGYEQYF
TGTGCCAGCAGTTACTTGGGGGGAGGATACGAGCAGTACTTC
>.|TRBJ2-5|TRBV15|few
CATSRITETQYF
TGTGCCACCAGCAGAATCACTGAGACCCAGTACTTC
>TRBD1|TRBJ2-1|TRBV7-9|.
CASSFGQGIFNEQFF
TGTGCCAGCAGCTTCGGACAGGGCATTTTTAATGAGCAGTTCTTC
>.|TRBJ2-5|TRBV29-1|few
CSVEGIRGLKETQYF
TGCAGCGTTGAAGGGATTCGTGGACTCAAAGAGACCCAGTACTTC
>.|TRBJ2-2|TRBV10-3|.
CGSGNTGELFF
TGTGGTAGCGGGAACACCGGGGAGCTGTTTTTT
>.|TRBJ2-2|TRBV5-1|.
CASSGLANTGELFF
TGCGCCAGCAGCGGGTTAGCGAACACCGGGGAGCTGTTTTTT
>.|TRBJ2-7|TRBV7-2|few
CASSFQQGLTYEQYF
TGTGCCAGCAGCTTCCAGCAGGGGTTAACCTACGAGCAGTACTTC
>.|TRBJ2-1|TRBV28|.
CASSPASGKNEQFF
TGTGCCAGCAGTCCCGCCTCGGGGAAGAATGAGCAGTTCTTC
>TRBD1|TRBJ2-4|TRBV5-1|few
CASSTGQGNIQYF
TGCGCCAGCAGCACTGGACAGGGGAACATTCAGTACTTC
>.|TRBJ1-2|TRBV6-5|.
CASSWVGGGGYTF
TGTGCCAGCAGTTGGGTAGGGGGTGGTGGCTACACCTTC
>.|TRBJ1-2|TRBV11-2|few
CASSPTASGGYTF
TGTGCCAGCAGTCCGACCGCCTCGGGTGGCTACACCTTC
>.|TRBJ1-2|TRBV7-9|.
CASSLQSLYGYTF
TGTGCCAGCAGCCTACAGAGCCTCTATGGCTACACCTTC
>.|TRBJ2-2|TRBV12-3/TRBV12-4|many
CASSRYVSSNTGELFF
TGTGCCAGCAGCCGGTACGTTAGTTCGAACACCGGGGAGCTGTTTTTT
>TRBD2|TRBJ2-3|TRBV5-1|.
CASSSTGGGDTQYF
TGCGCCAGCAGCTCGACGGGGGGAGGTGATACGCAGTATTTT
>.|TRBJ2-3|TRBV7-2|few
CASSRGNRLTDTQYF
TGTGCCAGCAGCAGGGGGAACCGCCTCACAGATACGCAGTATTTT
>TRBD2|TRBJ2-3|TRBV12-3/TRBV12-4|few
CASSFAGVGADTQYF
TGTGCCAGCAGTTTCGCGGGAGTAGGCGCAGATACGCAGTATTTT
>.|TRBJ2-1|TRBV5-1|.
CASSLGLLFHTYNEQFF
TGCGCCAGCAGCTTGGGCCTCCTTTTCCATACCTACAATGAGCAGTTCTTC
>.|TRBJ2-2|TRBV7-3|.
CASSPAGNGELFF
TGTGCCAGCAGCCCCGCAGGCAACGGGGAGCTGTTTTTT
>.|TRBJ2-2|TRBV24-1|few
CATSEGDSDTGELFF
TGTGCCACCAGTGAGGGGGACTCGGACACCGGGGAGCTGTTTTTT
>TRBD2|TRBJ2-7|TRBV12-3/TRBV12-4|few
CASRSGLAGAYEQYF
TGTGCCAGCAGGTCAGGACTAGCGGGAGCCTACGAGCAGTACTTC